This T cell receptor beta chain was retrieved from a study of long-term antiretroviral therapy in people with HIV. Germline assignment: CDR1 MNHEY and CDR2 SMNVEV (reference sequence). V was cut by 0 bases and J by 10 bases, with 7 bases left in between. CDR3 length equals 13 residues. The libraries were made with immunoSEQ v3.0 at survey level. Profiled with immunoSEQ multiplex PCR; TCRdb holds only in-frame clones, not every one. The sample has approximately 28,000 clones; 70% to 90% are singletons. The specimen was unsorted PBMCs, collected less than 5 years after starting antiretroviral therapy. The gene calls are TRBV27 and TRBJ1-6; D gene unclear. The TCR comes from a man aged 40-49 years with HIV. The DNA for the CDR3 is TGTGCCAGCAGTTTATCGTGGGAATCACCCCTCCACTTT. Translation gives CASSLSWESPLHF.